This is a list of T cell receptor beta chains from one sample in a study of Graves' ophthalmopathy and Graves' hyperthyroidism. TCRdb independently ran MiXCR on the multiplex PCR reads; one entry per CDR3 protein. There are 150,000 to 200,000 distinct CDR3 sequences in the sample; just under 40% occur only once, and over 7% lies in the top ten. Material: peripheral blood. The receptors come from a man aged 30 to 45 with Graves' ophthalmopathy. The CDR3 runs from the conserved cysteine through the conserved F or W. The D gene is left open where the match is weak. Clone size, where shown, is once, few, many, or a class for clones that have expanded.

D: TRBD2; J: TRBJ2-5; V: TRBV28; size: .; CDR3: CASSFWREEKETQYF; DNA: TGTGCCAGCAGTTTCTGGCGGGAGGAAAAAGAGACCCAGTACTTC
D: .; J: TRBJ1-6; V: TRBV7-2; size: many; CDR3: CASSLGSSYNSPLHF; DNA: TGTGCCAGCAGCTTGGGGAGCTCCTATAATTCACCCCTCCACTTT
D: .; J: TRBJ2-4; V: TRBV2; size: many; CDR3: CASSLQLAKNIQYF; DNA: TGTGCCAGCAGCTTGCAGCTAGCCAAAAACATTCAGTACTTC
D: TRBD1; J: TRBJ1-6; V: TRBV5-1; size: .; CDR3: CASSLYGQEYSPLHF; DNA: TGCGCCAGCAGCTTGTATGGACAGGAGTATTCACCCCTCCACTTT
D: TRBD1; J: TRBJ2-2; V: TRBV9; size: .; CDR3: CASSVALRQGRNTGELFF; DNA: TGTGCCAGCAGCGTAGCCCTCCGACAGGGGCGAAACACCGGGGAGCTGTTTTTT
D: .; J: TRBJ1-3; V: TRBV5-1; size: many; CDR3: CASSSSPGHSSGNTIYF; DNA: TGCGCCAGCAGCTCAAGCCCGGGACACAGCTCTGGAAACACCATATATTTT
D: .; J: TRBJ2-7; V: TRBV7-8; size: .; CDR3: CASSLSVSGFEQYF; DNA: TGTGCCAGCAGCTTAAGTGTTTCAGGATTCGAGCAGTACTTC
D: .; J: TRBJ2-2; V: TRBV28; size: many; CDR3: CASSPLWSGHRTGELFF; DNA: TGTGCCAGCAGTCCCCTCTGGAGCGGGCACCGCACCGGGGAGCTGTTTTTT
D: .; J: TRBJ1-5; V: TRBV6-1; size: few; CDR3: CASSPTGKGQPQHF; DNA: TGTGCCAGCAGTCCTACAGGGAAGGGTCAGCCCCAGCATTTT
D: .; J: TRBJ1-5; V: TRBV28; size: many; CDR3: CASNTGSNQPQHF; DNA: TGTGCCAGCAACACGGGGAGCAATCAGCCCCAGCATTTT
D: TRBD1; J: TRBJ1-5; V: TRBV6-1; size: .; CDR3: CASTQRDRGYQPQHF; DNA: TGTGCCAGCACCCAAAGGGACAGGGGTTATCAGCCCCAGCATTTT
D: .; J: TRBJ2-5; V: TRBV7-2; size: many; CDR3: CASSLLGETQYF; DNA: TGTGCCAGCAGCTTATTGGGGGAGACCCAGTACTTC
D: .; J: TRBJ2-7; V: TRBV15; size: many; CDR3: CATSRDTISSYEQYF; DNA: TGTGCCACCAGCAGAGATACTATCTCCTCCTACGAGCAGTACTTC
D: .; J: TRBJ2-7; V: TRBV28; size: once; CDR3: CASSLRGLPNEQYF; DNA: TGTGCCAGCAGTTTGAGAGGGTTACCCAACGAGCAGTACTTC
D: .; J: TRBJ1-1; V: TRBV28; size: .; CDR3: CASSSGRESTEAFF; DNA: TGTGCCAGCAGTTCCGGCAGGGAAAGCACTGAAGCTTTCTTT
D: .; J: TRBJ2-5; V: TRBV28; size: many; CDR3: CASSGIGAAQYF; DNA: TGTGCCAGCAGCGGGATTGGAGCCGCCCAGTACTTC
D: .; J: TRBJ2-7; V: TRBV27; size: .; CDR3: CASSLTGALYEQYF; DNA: TGTGCCAGCAGTTTAACAGGAGCCCTCTACGAGCAGTACTTC
D: .; J: TRBJ2-2; V: TRBV12-3/TRBV12-4; size: .; CDR3: CASTVRAINTGELFF; DNA: TGTGCCAGCACCGTCAGGGCTATTAACACCGGGGAGCTGTTTTTT